The T cell receptor beta chain under discussion was sequenced for a study of vaccination effects on CD4 cells after COVID-19 (dated by TCRdb to between 2020 and 2023). Turning to the overall study: Each participant received two doses of an mRNA SARS-CoV-2 vaccine, either BNT162b2 or mRNA-1273. SARS-CoV-2 spike-specific CD4+ TCR repertoires were compared before and after mRNA vaccination in COVID-19 convalescent patients and in infection-naive vaccine recipients. The full study included around nine COVID-19 convalescent patients and several SARS-CoV-2-naive healthy vaccine recipients. The Oncomine TCR Beta short-read assay on an Illumina iSeq 100 was used to sequence cultures from other donors in the study. Broader findings and caveats from the paper: The study was limited by a small number of convalescent patients and lacked early post-infection timepoints. Both infection-induced and vaccine-induced clones contracted markedly at late post-vaccination timepoints, which is consistent with waning T cell responses. In healthy vaccine recipients, vaccine-induced clones were almost all SARS-CoV-2 mono-reactive, with only 1 of 255 being cross-reactive with common cold coronaviruses.

Regarding this clone: This clone's antigen is unknown. Per-nucleotide qualities are absent, and no much larger clonotype sits a single base away. The same CDR3 also results from other DNA sequences found in this sample.

The germline V gene sets CDR1 to SNHLY and CDR2 to FYNNEI. Trimming removed 6 bases from V and 3 bases from J; the gene matches leave 3 bases unexplained. The CDR3 runs 15 amino acids, cysteine and phenylalanine included. The retained sequence is limited to the CDR3, 45 bases, with the frame set at the first base. Libraries came from the immunoSEQ multiplex PCR assay. DNA from the CD4+ T cells that had been cultured and isolated underwent TCR beta CDR3 sequencing. On the study's bioinformatics: Non-productive TCR sequences were discarded, and reads were trimmed to the CDR3 region, with only CDR3s of 7 or more amino acids retained. Antigen-specific clonotypes were identified with the MANAFEST web app by comparing expansion in peptide wells against reference cultures. For clones to be considered positive, expansion at FDR<0.05 versus reference and all other wells, an odds ratio above 5, and a frequency above 0.1% in two replicate wells were required. Clonotypes significantly expanded in SARS-CoV-2 spike wells and in at least one common cold coronavirus spike condition were defined as cross-reactive. Levenshtein distance calculated with the stringdist R package was used to assess CDR3 similarity, and unrooted trees were constructed with ape in R 3.6.1. TCRdb holds this immuneACCESS table with in-frame rearrangements only. Some clones are missing; in checked studies, unresolved V genes explain under half, and the rest has no known cause. The D gene and trimming were derived from the DNA, and the V and J assignments and clone size from that table. The sample yields 50,000 to 60,000 clones; more than 60% were counted once. The ten biggest clones cover approximately 16% of the sample.

In the ViraFEST assay, PBMC were stimulated with viral peptide pools, and TCR sequencing was then used to find antigen-specific CD4+ T cell clonotypes based on their expansion. After approximately 11 days of culture, CD4+ T cells were isolated with the EasySep CD4+ T cell isolation kit. Healthy vaccine recipients had no prior SARS-CoV-2 infection, confirmed by negative nucleocapsid antibodies before and after vaccination. Over 1.5 million PBMC per well were cultured with around 9.8 ug/ml peptides in IMDM containing approximately 4.5% human AB serum, around 10 IU/ml IL-2 and gentamicin. Half of the culture medium was replaced with fresh IL-2-containing medium on days 3 and 7. Unless noted otherwise, every peptide stimulation condition was cultured in triplicate wells. PBMC were separated from whole blood using Ficoll-Paque Plus gradient centrifugation and were then either cryopreserved at -140C or used fresh. The overlapping peptide pools covered the spike proteins of SARS-CoV-2 and of the common cold coronaviruses HCoV-NL63, HCoV-OC43 and HCoV-229E. The QIAamp micro DNA kit was used to extract genomic DNA from the cultured CD4+ T cells.

This sample comprised CD4+ T cells from PBMCs cultured with SARS-CoV-2 spike peptides, obtained before COVID-19 vaccination. The label giving this sample's cell subset or site can be read as: SARS-CoV-2 spike overlapping peptide pool stimulation. This sequence originates from a human donor who received a COVID-19 vaccine. The V and J segments used are TRBV2 and TRBJ2-3; 13 junctional bases match TRBD2. The CDR3 corresponds to CASSRLAGGTDTQYF. The DNA is as follows: TGTGCCAGCAGCCGACTAGCGGGGGGAACAGATACGCAGTATTTT.